These 3 T cell receptor beta chains share one sample of origin, sequenced in a study of T cell repertoires in cytomegalovirus infection. TCRdb re-called the reads through MiXCR, storing one row per CDR3 protein. Of more than 140,000 distinct CDR3 sequences listed, 5.5% to 8% are singletons. What was sequenced was PBMCs. Source of these receptors: a human donor in good health (CMV status not recorded). Some clones in this sample may be carry-over from other donors' samples.

Many counts were recorded for this clonotype. The chain couples TRBV7-2 to TRBJ1-5, with 10 bases lining up with TRBD1. CDR3 length equals 14 residues. CDR1 SGHTA and CDR2 FQGNSA come from the germline V gene. Unmatched junction bases numbered 1, after V lost 3 bases and J lost 5 bases. The CDR3 coding sequence is TGTGCCAGCAGCTTTGGGACAGGGGATCAGCCCCAGCATTTT. Translated: CASSFGTGDQPQHF.

This clonotype occurred many times. The chain recombines TRBV5-5 with TRBJ1-1; D unresolved. V gave up 4 bases and J gave up 2 bases, with 12 bases separating them. The CDR3 is made up of 14 amino acids. Germline CDR1 reads SGHKS; CDR2 reads YYEKEE (reference sequence). CDR3 bases: TGTGCCAGCAGCGTGATAGCCAGCAACACTGAAGCTTTCTTT. It is translated as CASSVIASNTEAFF.

The chain links TRBV5-4 to TRBJ1-2; no definite D call. This CDR3 spans 12 amino acids. V lost 1 base, J lost 8 bases, and 9 bases lay in between. In germline, CDR1 is SGHNT, CDR2 YYREEE (reference sequence). CDR3 loop: CASSLRTSGYTF. The CDR3 DNA reads as TGTGCCAGCAGCTTGAGAACTTCGGGCTACACCTTC. Full variable domain (remainder filled in from reference TRBV5-4 and TRBJ1-2): ETGVTQSPTHLIKTRGQQVTLRCSSQSGHNTVSWYQQALGQGPQFIFQYYREEENGRGNFPPRFSGLQFPNYSSELNVNALELDDSALYLCASSLRTSGYTFGSGTRLTVV.